The 21 T cell receptor beta chains reported below all come from one sample, sequenced in a study of blood T cell repertoires in COVID-19. Data came from immunoSEQ multiplex PCR; TCRdb stores just in-frame clones and leaves some out. The data hold approximately 280,000 clones, with approximately 86% observed a single time. Sequenced material: peripheral blood. These receptors were collected from a man aged 18 to 30 with active or convalescent COVID-19.

The chain employs TRBV9 and TRBJ2-5, with D perhaps TRBD2 (5 bases). This CDR3 has 13 residues. The V gene lost 6 bases and the J gene lost 5 bases, with 14 bases spanning the gap. Germline V gene lookup returns CDR1 SGDLS and CDR2 YYNGEE. The CDR3 loop is CASNRGQTETQYF. Written as DNA, the CDR3 is TGTGCCAGCAACAGAGGGCAGACGGAGACCCAGTACTTC. Full variable domain (missing parts from reference TRBV9 and TRBJ2-5): DSGVTQTPKHLITATGQRVTLRCSPRSGDLSVYWYQQSLDQGLQFLIQYYNGEERAKGNILERFSAQQFPDLHSELNLSSLELGDSALYFCASNRGQTETQYFGPGTRLLVL.

A remark on this clone: The sample holds other DNA sequences that translate to the same CDR3. The V call is TRBV6-5, the J call TRBJ1-1, with no clear D. Trimming cost V 2 bases and J 2 bases, with 9 bases left between them. Germline V gene data show CDR1 as MNHEY and CDR2 as SVGAGI. The CDR3 has 14 residues. CDR3 sequence: CASSYAGENTEAFF. As DNA, the CDR3 is TGTGCCAGCAGTTACGCTGGAGAAAACACTGAAGCTTTCTTT.

J is TRBJ2-5 and V is TRBV7-6; no definite D call. Trimming removed 3 bases at V and 7 bases at J, with 12 bases between. Germline lookup yields CDR1 SGHVS and CDR2 FNYEAQ. This CDR3 has 13 amino acids. The chain's CDR3 is CASSFTLSPTQYF. The CDR3 DNA sequence: TGTGCCAGCAGCTTTACCCTTAGTCCGACCCAGTACTTC.

This clone has just one count. The V call is TRBV27, the J call TRBJ1-2, with D possibly TRBD1 on 6 matching bases. The CDR3 has 14 amino acids. The ends were cut back, 5 bases at V and 11 bases at J, with 21 bases in the middle. Germline CDR1 reads MNHEY; CDR2 reads SMNVEV (reference sequence). CDR3 DNA sequence: TGTGCCAGCAGTATCCAGGGGTCTGGAAGTGGGTACACCTTC. This translates into CASSIQGSGSGYTF.

The chain recombines TRBV5-6 with TRBJ2-7; D is possibly TRBD1 (6 bases). The germline gives CDR1 SGHDT, CDR2 YYEEEE. With 2 bases removed from V and 9 bases from J, the gap between germline ends came to 21 bases. The CDR3 covers 15 residues. The CDR3 nucleotides read TGTGCCAGCAGCTTTACCGACAGGAAGAACGATGGGCAGTACTTC. It yields the protein CASSFTDRKNDGQYF.

The chain is built from TRBV4-2 and TRBJ2-1; TRBD2 might be the D (5 bases). Trimming took 0 bases from V and 1 from J, leaving 13 bases between them. In germline, CDR1 is LGHNA, CDR2 YNFKEQ. This CDR3 spans 17 amino acids. The CDR3 protein is CASSQDLVRVSYNEQFF. CDR3 in DNA: TGTGCCAGCAGCCAAGATCTCGTGAGGGTATCCTACAATGAGCAGTTCTTC.

This rearrangement joins TRBV29-1 to TRBJ2-7; 9 bases fit TRBD1. This CDR3 has 16 residues. J lost 6 bases, V lost 1 base, and 13 bases had no gene match. Germline V CDR1 and CDR2: SQVTM, ANQGSEA. The CDR3 region is CSVEGPRDRDTGEQYF. The DNA for the CDR3 is TGCAGCGTTGAAGGACCCCGGGACAGGGATACGGGCGAGCAGTACTTC.

V is TRBV10-1 and J is TRBJ2-5; TRBD1 matches at 8 bases. Germline trimming cut 4 bases from V and 3 bases from J; bases unmatched to any gene: 1. The germline gives CDR1 WNHNN, CDR2 SYGVQD (reference sequence). The CDR3 has 13 residues. The CDR3 loop is CASSGGQEETQYF. CDR3 nucleotides: TGCGCCAGCAGTGGGGGACAGGAAGAGACCCAGTACTTC.

The chain employs TRBV6-5 and TRBJ1-2; unclear D gene. This CDR3 region has 13 residues. Per the germline V gene, CDR1 is MNHEY and CDR2 is SVGAGI. V dropped 6 bases and J dropped 6 bases, with 14 bases sitting between them. This CDR3 is CASSLLRAHGYTF. CDR3 nucleotide sequence: TGTGCCAGCAGCCTCCTGAGGGCCCATGGCTACACCTTC.

The V gene is TRBV6-6, the J gene TRBJ2-2; 10 nucleotides align to TRBD2. This CDR3 has 17 amino acids. Germline V lookup: CDR1 MNHNY, CDR2 SVGAGI (reference sequence). The V segment lost 5 bases and the J segment 4 bases; nucleotides outside the gene matches: 10. The DNA of the CDR3 is TGTGCCAGCAGTCCTCGGGGGACTAGCGCGTTCACCGGGGAGCTGTTTTTT. The encoded protein is CASSPRGTSAFTGELFF.

J is TRBJ1-2 and V is TRBV5-5; weak D call: TRBD1 (5 bases). Trimming left V 2 bases short and J 0 bases short, with 8 bases between. This CDR3 has 14 amino acids. Germline CDR1 is SGHKS and CDR2 is YYEKEE (reference sequence). CDR3 DNA: TGTGCCAGCAGCTTCGACAGTCCTAACTATGGCTACACCTTC. Its protein product is CASSFDSPNYGYTF.

This clone showed up just once. The chain links TRBV5-4 to TRBJ2-7; the D gene is possibly TRBD1 (7 bases). The CDR3 spans 15 residues. Germline CDR1 reads SGHNT; CDR2 reads YYREEE (reference sequence). V lost 5 bases and J 0 bases, leaving 15 bases between the germline ends. CDR3 in DNA: TGTGCCAGCAGTTTCGGGGGACAGAGCTCCTACGAGCAGTACTTC. Its protein product is CASSFGGQSSYEQYF. Filled out from reference TRBV5-4 and TRBJ2-7, the complete variable domain reads ETGVTQSPTHLIKTRGQQVTLRCSSQSGHNTVSWYQQALGQGPQFIFQYYREEENGRGNFPPRFSGLQFPNYSSELNVNALELDDSALYLCASSFGGQSSYEQYFGPGTRLTVT.

The rearrangement links TRBV11-2 to TRBJ2-3, with D possibly being TRBD1 (6 bases). The V end lost 1 base, the J end lost 4 bases, and 12 bases lay between the germline ends. This CDR3 is built from 15 residues. The V gene's germline CDR1 is SGHAT and CDR2 FQNNGV. The CDR3 is CASSLGLGAADTQYF. Here the CDR3 DNA reads TGTGCCAGCAGCTTAGGTCTGGGGGCCGCAGATACGCAGTATTTT. The full variable domain, its missing parts supplied by reference TRBV11-2 and TRBJ2-3, is EAGVAQSPRYKIIEKRQSVAFWCNPISGHATLYWYQQILGQGPKLLIQFQNNGVVDDSQLPKDRFSAERLKGVDSTLKIQPAKLEDSAVYLCASSLGLGAADTQYFGPGTRLTVL.

This chain connects TRBV5-6 to TRBJ1-3; TRBD1 matches 7 bases. The CDR3 has 14 amino acids. The trim removed 4 bases at V and 2 bases at J, leaving 3 bases unmatched. Germline CDR1 is SGHDT and CDR2 is YYEEEE. The DNA of the CDR3 is TGTGCCAGCAGCGGGGGACAGACTGGAAACACCATATATTTT. This gives the protein CASSGGQTGNTIYF.

The rearrangement links TRBV18 to TRBJ1-5, with a weak D call TRBD1 (5 bases). The V and J ends lost 4 bases and 5 bases respectively, with 12 bases between them. The germline CDR1 and CDR2 sequences are KGHSH and LQKENI. The CDR3 extends over 14 amino acids. This CDR3 reads CASSQGPGDQPQHF. As DNA, the CDR3 is TGTGCCAGCTCACAAGGGCCGGGGGATCAGCCCCAGCATTTT.

The chain joins TRBV4-1 to TRBJ2-1; tentative D call: TRBD2 (6 bases). The CDR3 length is 13 residues. Looked up from germline, CDR1 is MGHRA and CDR2 is YSYEKL. V was pared by 6 bases and J by 5 bases, with 11 bases between. In nucleotides, the CDR3 is TGCGCCAGCAGGAAAACGGGGGACAATGAGCAGTTCTTC. Protein product: CASRKTGDNEQFF.

V and J are TRBV7-9 and TRBJ1-1; possible D gene TRBD1, 6 bases. V lost 7 bases and J 8 bases, leaving 20 bases between the germline ends. The CDR3 spans 14 residues. Germline lookup yields CDR1 SEHNR and CDR2 FQNEAQ (reference sequence). The CDR3 loop is CASTRDTVPGEAFF. As DNA, the CDR3 is TGTGCCAGCACCCGGGACACGGTTCCTGGGGAAGCTTTCTTT.

The V call is TRBV7-9, the J call TRBJ1-5; the D gene is possibly TRBD1 (6 bases). Trimming took off 5 bases at V and 5 bases at J, with 13 bases between the two ends. The CDR3 loop spans 14 amino acids. Germline V gene data show CDR1 as SEHNR and CDR2 as FQNEAQ (reference sequence). CDR3 loop: CASSQTGLYQPQHF. The DNA of the CDR3 is TGTGCCAGCAGCCAAACAGGGCTTTATCAGCCCCAGCATTTT.

The rearrangement joins TRBV5-1 to TRBJ2-3; TRBD2 agrees at 10 bases. Germline V lookup: CDR1 SGHRS, CDR2 YFSETQ. V lost 0 bases and J lost 2; bases outside the gene matches: 6. CDR3 length: 17 residues. CDR3 nucleotide sequence: TGCGCCAGCAGCTTGGCCGGGACTAGCGATTCCACAGATACGCAGTATTTT. It translates to CASSLAGTSDSTDTQYF.

This chain uses TRBV2 with TRBJ2-3; weak D call: TRBD1 (6 bases). The CDR3 spans 14 residues. Trimming removed 5 bases at V and 6 bases at J, with 15 bases between. Germline V gene lookup returns CDR1 SNHLY and CDR2 FYNNEI. CDR3 sequence reads: CASSPRTRGDTQYF. The CDR3 nucleotides read TGTGCCAGCAGTCCCCGGACAAGGGGGGATACGCAGTATTTT.

The chain employs TRBV19 and TRBJ1-5, with 7 bases that match TRBD1. The germline CDR1 and CDR2 sequences are LNHDA and SQIVND (reference sequence). V shed 7 bases, J shed 0 bases, and the junction held 15 bases outside the gene matches. The CDR3 has 18 residues. This chain's CDR3 is CASTWTGLSRSSNQPQHF. The CDR3 DNA reads TGTGCCAGTACCTGGACAGGACTTTCCAGGAGTAGCAATCAGCCCCAGCATTTT. The whole variable domain, remainder taken from reference TRBV19 and TRBJ1-5, is DGGITQSPKYLFRKEGQNVTLSCEQNLNHDAMYWYRQDPGQGLRLIYYSQIVNDFQKGDIAEGYSVSREKKESFPLTVTSAQKNPTAFYLCASTWTGLSRSSNQPQHFGDGTRLSIL.